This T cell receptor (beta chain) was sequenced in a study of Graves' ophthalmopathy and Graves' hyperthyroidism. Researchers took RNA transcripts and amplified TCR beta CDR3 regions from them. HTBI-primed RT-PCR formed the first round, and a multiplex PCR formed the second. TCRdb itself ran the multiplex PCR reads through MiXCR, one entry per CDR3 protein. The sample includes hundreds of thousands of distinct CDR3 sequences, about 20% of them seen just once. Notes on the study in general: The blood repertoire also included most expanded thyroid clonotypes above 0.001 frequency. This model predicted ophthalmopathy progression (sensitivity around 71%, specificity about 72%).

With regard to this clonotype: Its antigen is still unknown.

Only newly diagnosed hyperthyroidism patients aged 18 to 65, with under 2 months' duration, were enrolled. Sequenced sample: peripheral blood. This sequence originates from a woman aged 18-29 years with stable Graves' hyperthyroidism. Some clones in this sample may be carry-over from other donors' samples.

The CDR3 here is CASSPGGTGGAPYEQYF. The CDR3 nucleotides read TGTGCCAGCAGTCCCGGGGGGACAGGGGGCGCCCCCTACGAGCAGTACTTC. The rearrangement links TRBV28 to TRBJ2-7; 12 bases align to TRBD1. CDR1 and CDR2 from the germline V gene are MDHEN and SYDVKM. With 5 bases clipped from V and 2 bases from J, the junction kept 10 bases outside the gene matches. The CDR3 spans 17 residues. Full variable domain (missing parts from reference TRBV28 and TRBJ2-7): DVKVTQSSRYLVKRTGEKVFLECVQDMDHENMFWYRQDPGLGLRLIYFSYDVKMKEKGDIPEGYSVSREKKERFSLILESASTNQTSMYLCASSPGGTGGAPYEQYFGPGTRLTVT.